This T cell receptor beta chain was found in a study of T cells in Graves' hyperthyroidism and ophthalmopathy. About the research overall: Sampling of peripheral blood happened at initial diagnosis, prior to any treatment. Whole-study results and caveats: By a 13 V-J model, ophthalmopathy was set apart from stable hyperthyroidism.

A note on this clonotype: What it recognizes is unknown.

Authors of the study amplified TCR beta CDR3 regions from RNA transcripts. An initial round of RT-PCR targeting the TCR CDR3 relied on the HTBI primer set. Each CDR3 protein gets one entry after TCRdb re-called the multiplex PCR reads with MiXCR. This table has around 450,000 distinct CDR3 sequences, around a sixth appearing once. CDR3 length equals 14 residues. Germline assignment: CDR1 SEHNR and CDR2 FQNEAQ (reference sequence). The trim removed 5 bases at V and 7 bases at J, leaving 8 bases unmatched. The patients, who ranged from 18 to 65 in age, presented with newly diagnosed hyperthyroidism lasting under 2 months. Clinical symptoms, serum thyroxine, TRAb, thyroid ultrasound and orbital computed tomography informed diagnoses.

Sequencing was carried out using blood. This clonotype originated in a woman in her late teens or twenties with Graves' hyperthyroidism. The chain carries TRBV7-9 and TRBJ2-1; 7 bases align to TRBD2. The CDR3 DNA follows: TGTGCCAGCAGCCAAAGGACTAGGGGTAATGAGCAGTTCTTC. This gives the protein CASSQRTRGNEQFF.